The 18 T cell receptor beta chains given below trace back to one sample, sequenced in a study of T cells in localized non-small cell lung cancer (dated by TCRdb to 2019 to 2021). The method was the immunoSEQ multiplex PCR assay. Drawn from immuneACCESS, this table holds only the in-frame rearrangements with V and J called that TCRdb kept. Clones are partly lost; checked studies trace under half to an unresolved V gene and leave the rest unexplained. This sample gives 20,000 to 25,000 clones in total; approximately 88% of them show up just once. Jointly, the top ten make up approximately 23% of the sample. The specimen comprised peripheral blood, sampled before any cancer treatment. The receptors shown here come from a man aged 35-69 years with stage I squamous cell lung carcinoma.

This rearrangement joins TRBV4-2 to TRBJ1-1; 7 bases align to TRBD1. Germline V gene sequence: CDR1 LGHNA, CDR2 YNFKEQ. V was clipped by 5 bases and J by 2 bases; unmatched bases: 8. The CDR3 sequence is 15 residues long. As DNA, the CDR3 is TGTGCCAGCAGCTTAGGAGGGACAGCTAACACTGAAGCTTTCTTT. This sequence encodes CASSLGGTANTEAFF.

J is TRBJ2-5 and V is TRBV19; either TRBD1 or TRBD2 may fit D (5 bases each). V dropped 4 bases and J dropped 5 bases, with 14 bases sitting between them. The CDR3 is made up of 14 amino acids. Germline lookup yields CDR1 LNHDA and CDR2 SQIVND (reference sequence). In nucleotides, the CDR3 is TGTGCCAGTAGTAAACCGAGGGGTCAGGAGACCCAGTACTTC. Translation: CASSKPRGQETQYF.

The chain is built from TRBV19 and TRBJ1-5; the match to TRBD1 covers 9 bases. The trim removed 8 bases at V and 6 bases at J, leaving 5 bases unmatched. This CDR3 has 13 residues. CDR1 and CDR2 from the germline V gene are LNHDA and SQIVND (reference sequence). The CDR3 sequence is CASQTGGGQPQHF. The CDR3, as DNA: TGTGCCAGTCAGACAGGGGGTGGTCAGCCCCAGCATTTT.

V and J are TRBV7-2 and TRBJ2-2; 7 positions agree with TRBD1. Trimming took 6 bases from V and 3 from J; bases not matched to a gene: 4. The V gene's germline CDR1 is SGHTA and CDR2 FQGNSA. The CDR3 is made up of 14 amino acids. The CDR3 loop is CASREQGYTGELFF. In nucleotides, the CDR3 is TGTGCCAGCAGGGAACAGGGGTACACCGGGGAGCTGTTTTTT.

This clone was recorded a few times. The chain carries TRBV28 and TRBJ2-7; 14 positions agree with TRBD2. CDR3 length: 14 residues. J lost 10 bases, V lost 5 bases, and 7 bases had no gene match. The germline V gene has CDR1 MDHEN and CDR2 SYDVKM. The CDR3 reads CASSPGLAGGLQYF. As DNA, the CDR3 is TGTGCCAGCAGTCCCGGACTAGCGGGGGGCCTCCAGTACTTC.

The chain couples TRBV5-1 to TRBJ1-1, with TRBD1 identical over 9 bases. Germline CDR1 SGHRS, CDR2 YFSETQ. The CDR3 loop spans 15 amino acids. Trimming removed 1 base from V and 4 bases from J; junction bases left unmatched: 5. CDR3 bases: TGCGCCAGCAGCTTGCCTCGACAGGGGGGCACTGAAGCTTTCTTT. Protein sequence: CASSLPRQGGTEAFF. Filled out from reference TRBV5-1 and TRBJ1-1, the complete variable domain reads KAGVTQTPRYLIKTRGQQVTLSCSPISGHRSVSWYQQTPGQGLQFLFEYFSETQRNKGNFPGRFSGRQFSNSRSEMNVSTLELGDSALYLCASSLPRQGGTEAFFGQGTRLTVV.

This chain joins TRBV5-6 and TRBJ2-5, with D maybe TRBD1 (6 bases). Germline V gene data show CDR1 as SGHDT and CDR2 as YYEEEE. V gave up 4 bases and J gave up 4 bases, with 14 bases separating them. The length of the CDR3 is 14 residues. In DNA, the CDR3 is TGTGCCAGCAGCCGAGCAGGGGCCCTAGAGACCCAGTACTTC. Translation gives CASSRAGALETQYF.

This clone appeared a few times. The CDR3 reads CASSQLRDRYNEQFF. CDR3 nucleotide sequence: TGCGCCAGCAGCCAACTCCGGGACAGGTACAATGAGCAGTTCTTC. The rearrangement joins TRBV4-1 to TRBJ2-1; TRBD1 agrees at 8 bases. The CDR3 contains 15 residues. CDR1 and CDR2 (germline): MGHRA, YSYEKL. Losses at the gene ends were 2 bases for V and 4 bases for J; bases not matched to a gene: 4.

The chain recombines TRBV30 with TRBJ1-2, with D uncertain. The CDR3 is made up of 12 amino acids. V was clipped by 0 bases and J by 10 bases, with 12 bases between them. Germline V CDR1 and CDR2: GTSNPN, SVGIG (reference sequence). CDR3 sequence reads: CAWSVFSKDYTF. CDR3 bases: TGTGCCTGGAGTGTTTTTTCGAAGGACTACACCTTC.

The chain carries TRBV28 and TRBJ2-2, with 11 bases matching TRBD2. Germline values: CDR1 MDHEN, CDR2 SYDVKM. Germline trimming cut 8 bases from V and 5 bases from J; bases unmatched to any gene: 7. The CDR3 consists of 15 residues. CDR3 in amino acids: CASLSGGAETGELFF. The CDR3 coding sequence is TGTGCCAGCCTTAGCGGGGGGGCAGAGACCGGGGAGCTGTTTTTT.

The chain recombines TRBV4-1 with TRBJ1-2, with 9 bases matching TRBD1. The V segment lost 0 bases and the J segment 8 bases; nucleotides outside the gene matches: 7. CDR3 length equals 15 residues. CDR1 MGHRA and CDR2 YSYEKL come from the germline V gene. The CDR3 bases are TGCGCCAGCAGCCAAGATGGACAGGGGATGGGGGGCTACACCTTC. Translating it yields CASSQDGQGMGGYTF.

The chain recombines TRBV5-4 with TRBJ2-1; 11 bases match TRBD1. Germline CDR1 and CDR2: SGHNT and YYREEE (reference sequence). Trimming at V came to 1 base and at J to 4 bases, leaving 4 bases not matched to a gene. The CDR3 loop spans 16 amino acids. The CDR3 loop reads CASSLWGTGGYNEQFF. Here the CDR3 DNA reads TGTGCCAGCAGCTTGTGGGGGACAGGGGGTTACAATGAGCAGTTCTTC.

V usage is TRBV30 and J usage is TRBJ2-1; D unclear. Germline lookup yields CDR1 GTSNPN and CDR2 SVGIG (reference sequence). V dropped 0 bases and J dropped 8 bases, with 11 bases sitting between them. CDR3 length: 13 residues. This CDR3 is CAWSVRFGDEQFF. The CDR3 bases are TGTGCCTGGAGTGTGCGATTTGGCGATGAGCAGTTCTTC. The whole variable domain, filled in from reference TRBV30 and TRBJ2-1, reads SQTIHQWPATLVQPVGSPLSLECTVEGTSNPNLYWYRQAAGRGLQLLFYSVGIGQISSEVPQNLSASRPQDRQFILSSKKLLLSDSGFYLCAWSVRFGDEQFFGPGTRLTVL.

The chain recombines TRBV29-1 with TRBJ2-1, with 7 bases identical to TRBD1. Germline loops: CDR1 SQVTM, CDR2 ANQGSEA. The CDR3 consists of 15 residues. CDR3 amino acids: CSVGNEGALSDEQFF. In nucleotides, the CDR3 is TGCAGTGTGGGGAACGAGGGGGCCTTGTCGGATGAGCAGTTCTTC.

This chain links TRBV7-2 with TRBJ1-4; D may be TRBD1 (5 bases). Germline CDR1 and CDR2: SGHTA and FQGNSA. The V and J ends lost 1 base and 8 bases respectively, with 14 bases between them. CDR3 length: 15 amino acids. This CDR3 is CASSLGGAPREKLFF. The CDR3 region has the DNA TGTGCCAGCAGCTTAGGAGGGGCGCCTCGGGAAAAACTGTTTTTT.

This clone was counted a few times. The V gene is TRBV28, the J gene TRBJ1-1; 7 positions match TRBD1. The CDR3 length is 13 residues. The junction had 6 bases not matched to a gene; V was cut back by 2 bases and J by 9 bases. Looked up from germline, CDR1 is MDHEN and CDR2 is SYDVKM. CDR3 DNA sequence: TGTGCCAGCAGTTTAGAACAGGGGCAGAAAGCTTTCTTT. It translates to CASSLEQGQKAFF. The variable domain in full, completed from reference TRBV28 and TRBJ1-1, reads DVKVTQSSRYLVKRTGEKVFLECVQDMDHENMFWYRQDPGLGLRLIYFSYDVKMKEKGDIPEGYSVSREKKERFSLILESASTNQTSMYLCASSLEQGQKAFFGQGTRLTVV.

The count of this clone is one. The chain carries TRBV7-6 and TRBJ2-1; D unclear. The length of the CDR3 is 13 residues. V was shortened by 1 base and J by 3 bases, with 4 bases between the two germline ends. CDR1 is SGHVS and CDR2 is FNYEAQ in the germline V gene. The DNA of the CDR3 is TGTGCCAGCAGCTTAGACATCTACAATGAGCAGTTCTTC. Encoded protein: CASSLDIYNEQFF.

The CDR3 loop is CASSWTPRTGATGELFF. The CDR3 coding sequence is TGTGCCAGCAGTTGGACCCCCCGGACAGGGGCCACCGGGGAGCTGTTTTTT. This chain links TRBV27 with TRBJ2-2; 9 bases fit TRBD1. Trimming at V came to 4 bases and at J to 4 bases, leaving 10 bases not matched to a gene. The germline V gene has CDR1 MNHEY and CDR2 SMNVEV (reference sequence). The CDR3 length is 17 residues.